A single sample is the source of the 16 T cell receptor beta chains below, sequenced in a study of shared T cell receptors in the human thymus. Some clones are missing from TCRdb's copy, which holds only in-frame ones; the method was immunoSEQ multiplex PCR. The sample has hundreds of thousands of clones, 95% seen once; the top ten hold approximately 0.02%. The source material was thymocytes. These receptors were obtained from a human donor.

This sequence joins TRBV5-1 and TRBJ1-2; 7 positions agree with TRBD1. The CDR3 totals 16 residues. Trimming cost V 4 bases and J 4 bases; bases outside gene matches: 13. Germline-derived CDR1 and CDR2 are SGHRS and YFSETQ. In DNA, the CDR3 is TGCGCCAGCAGCCCCACAGACAGGGCCTTGTTCTATGGCTACACCTTC. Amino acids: CASSPTDRALFYGYTF.

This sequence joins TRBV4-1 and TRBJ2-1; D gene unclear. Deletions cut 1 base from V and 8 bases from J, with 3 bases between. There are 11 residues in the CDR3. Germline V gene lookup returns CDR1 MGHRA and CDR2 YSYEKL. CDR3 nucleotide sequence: TGCGCCAGCAGCCAAGGCTATGAGCAGTTCTTC. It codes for CASSQGYEQFF.

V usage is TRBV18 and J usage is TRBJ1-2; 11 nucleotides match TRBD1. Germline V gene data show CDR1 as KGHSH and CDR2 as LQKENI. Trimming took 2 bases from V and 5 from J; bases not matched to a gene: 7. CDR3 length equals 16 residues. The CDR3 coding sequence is TGTGCCAGCTCACCAGGGACAGGGGGACCTTTTTATGGCTACACCTTC. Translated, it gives CASSPGTGGPFYGYTF.

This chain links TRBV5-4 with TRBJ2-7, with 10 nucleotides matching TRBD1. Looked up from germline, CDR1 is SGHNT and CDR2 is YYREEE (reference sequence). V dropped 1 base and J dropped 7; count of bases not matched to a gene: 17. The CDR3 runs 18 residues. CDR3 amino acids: CASSLTVGRDRGPKEQYF. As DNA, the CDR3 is TGTGCCAGCAGCTTGACGGTCGGGAGGGACAGGGGCCCTAAGGAGCAGTACTTC.

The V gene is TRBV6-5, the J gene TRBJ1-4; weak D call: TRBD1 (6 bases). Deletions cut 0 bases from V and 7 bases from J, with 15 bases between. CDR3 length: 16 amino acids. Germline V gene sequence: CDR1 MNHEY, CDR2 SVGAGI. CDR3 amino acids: CASSYSYLQGPEKLFF. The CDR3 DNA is TGTGCCAGCAGTTACTCGTATCTACAGGGTCCTGAAAAACTGTTTTTT.

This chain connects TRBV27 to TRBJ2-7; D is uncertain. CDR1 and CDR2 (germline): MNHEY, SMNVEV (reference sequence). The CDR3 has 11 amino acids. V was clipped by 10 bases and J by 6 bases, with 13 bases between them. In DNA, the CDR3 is TGTGCCACCCGCCTTAGGGTCGAGCAGTACTTC. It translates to CATRLRVEQYF.

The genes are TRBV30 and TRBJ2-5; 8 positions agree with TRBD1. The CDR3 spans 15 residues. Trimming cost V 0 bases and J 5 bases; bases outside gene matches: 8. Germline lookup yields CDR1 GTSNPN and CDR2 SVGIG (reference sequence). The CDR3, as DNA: TGTGCCTGGAGTGTGGGGAACAGGGGGTGGGAGACCCAGTACTTC. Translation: CAWSVGNRGWETQYF.

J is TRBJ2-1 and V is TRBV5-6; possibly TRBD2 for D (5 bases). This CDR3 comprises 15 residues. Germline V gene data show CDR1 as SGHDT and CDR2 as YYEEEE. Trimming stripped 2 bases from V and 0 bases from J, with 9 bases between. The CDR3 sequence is CASSLSGSSYNEQFF. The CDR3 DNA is TGTGCCAGCAGCTTAAGCGGTAGCTCCTACAATGAGCAGTTCTTC. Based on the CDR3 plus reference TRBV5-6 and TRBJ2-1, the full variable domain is DAGVTQSPTHLIKTRGQQVTLRCSPKSGHDTVSWYQQALGQGPQFIFQYYEEEERQRGNFPDRFSGHQFPNYSSELNVNALLLGDSALYLCASSLSGSSYNEQFFGPGTRLTVL.

CDR3 sequence (DNA): TGTGCCAGCAGCTTAGAAGGACCTAAAAGGAACTATGGCTACACCTTC. This codes for CASSLEGPKRNYGYTF. V and J are TRBV7-8 and TRBJ1-2; no clear D gene. Germline CDR1 and CDR2: SGHVS and FQNEAQ. Trimming cost V 1 base and J 2 bases, with 14 bases left between them. The CDR3 has 16 residues.

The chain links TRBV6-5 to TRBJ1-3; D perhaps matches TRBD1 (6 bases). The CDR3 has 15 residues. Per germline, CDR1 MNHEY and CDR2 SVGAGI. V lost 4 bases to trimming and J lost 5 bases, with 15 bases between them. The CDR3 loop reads CASSFLRGGRNTIYF. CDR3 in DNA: TGTGCCAGCAGTTTTCTCAGGGGAGGGAGAAACACCATATATTTT.

The CDR3 is CASLGGRSSYEQYF. CDR3 bases: TGTGCCAGCTTGGGCGGGCGGAGCTCCTACGAGCAGTACTTC. The chain has TRBV28 and TRBJ2-7; possible D gene TRBD2, 5 bases. The CDR3 is 14 amino acids. Between the trimmed V and J ends, which lost 8 bases and 0 bases, there was a span of 14 bases. Germline CDR1 reads MDHEN; CDR2 reads SYDVKM.

In nucleotides, the CDR3 is TGCGCCAGCAGCCAAAGTAGCTGGCAGCCCCAGCATTTT. It translates to CASSQSSWQPQHF. The genes are TRBV4-1 and TRBJ1-5; D gene uncertain. The germline V and J ends were trimmed by 2 bases and 7 bases, with 9 bases remaining between them. CDR3 length: 13 amino acids. Germline CDR1 and CDR2: MGHRA and YSYEKL.

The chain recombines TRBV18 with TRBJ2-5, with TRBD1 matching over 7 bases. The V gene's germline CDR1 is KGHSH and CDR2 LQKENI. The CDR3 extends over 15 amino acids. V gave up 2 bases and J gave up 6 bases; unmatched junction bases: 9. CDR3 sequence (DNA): TGTGCCAGCTCACCAAAGACAGGGAAGGTGAAGACCCAGTACTTC. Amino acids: CASSPKTGKVKTQYF.

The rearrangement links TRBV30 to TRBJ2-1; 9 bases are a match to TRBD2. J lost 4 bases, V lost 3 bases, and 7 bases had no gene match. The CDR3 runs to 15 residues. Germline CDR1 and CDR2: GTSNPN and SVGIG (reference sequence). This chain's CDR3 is CAWSLAGDRYNEQFF. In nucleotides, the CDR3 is TGTGCCTGGAGCTTAGCGGGAGACCGGTACAATGAGCAGTTCTTC.

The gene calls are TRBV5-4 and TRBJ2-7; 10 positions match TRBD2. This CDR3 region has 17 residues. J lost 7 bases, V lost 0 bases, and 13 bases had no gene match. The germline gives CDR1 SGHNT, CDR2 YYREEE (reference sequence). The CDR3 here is CASSLVLAGVKLSEQYF. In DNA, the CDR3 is TGTGCCAGCAGCTTGGTTCTAGCGGGAGTAAAGCTTAGTGAGCAGTACTTC.

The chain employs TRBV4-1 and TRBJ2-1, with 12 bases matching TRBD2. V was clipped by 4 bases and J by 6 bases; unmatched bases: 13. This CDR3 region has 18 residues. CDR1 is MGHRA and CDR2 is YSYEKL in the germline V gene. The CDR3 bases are TGCGCCAGCAGCCTTAACTTGCCCCTAGCGGGAGGGCCCAATGAGCAGTTCTTC. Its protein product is CASSLNLPLAGGPNEQFF.